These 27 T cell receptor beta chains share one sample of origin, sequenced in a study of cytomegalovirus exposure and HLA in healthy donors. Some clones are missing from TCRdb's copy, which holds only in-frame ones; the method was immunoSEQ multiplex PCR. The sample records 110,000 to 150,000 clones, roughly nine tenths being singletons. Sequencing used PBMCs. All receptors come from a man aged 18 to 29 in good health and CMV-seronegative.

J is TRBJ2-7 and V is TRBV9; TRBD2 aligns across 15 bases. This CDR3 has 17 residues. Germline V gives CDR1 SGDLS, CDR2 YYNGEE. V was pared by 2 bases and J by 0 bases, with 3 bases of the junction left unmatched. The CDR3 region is CASSVGLAGGFSYEQYF. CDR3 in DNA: TGTGCCAGCAGCGTCGGACTAGCGGGAGGGTTCTCCTACGAGCAGTACTTC.

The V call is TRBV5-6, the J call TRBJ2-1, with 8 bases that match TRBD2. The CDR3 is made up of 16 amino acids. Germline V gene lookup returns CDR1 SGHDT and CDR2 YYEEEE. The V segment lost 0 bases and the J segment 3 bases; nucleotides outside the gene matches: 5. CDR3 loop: CASSLGWLAGYNEQFF. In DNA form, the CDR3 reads TGTGCCAGCAGCTTGGGTTGGCTAGCGGGCTACAATGAGCAGTTCTTC. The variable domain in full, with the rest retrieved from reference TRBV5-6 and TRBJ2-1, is DAGVTQSPTHLIKTRGQQVTLRCSPKSGHDTVSWYQQALGQGPQFIFQYYEEEERQRGNFPDRFSGHQFPNYSSELNVNALLLGDSALYLCASSLGWLAGYNEQFFGPGTRLTVL.

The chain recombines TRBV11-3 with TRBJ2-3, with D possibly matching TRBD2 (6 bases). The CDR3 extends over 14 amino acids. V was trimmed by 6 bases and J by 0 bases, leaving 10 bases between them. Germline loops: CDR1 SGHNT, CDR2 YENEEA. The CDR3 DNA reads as TGTGCCAGCAGTAGCGGACCTAGCACAGATACGCAGTATTTT. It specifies CASSSGPSTDTQYF. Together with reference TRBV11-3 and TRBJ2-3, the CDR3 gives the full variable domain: EAGVVQSPRYKIIEKKQPVAFWCNPISGHNTLYWYLQNLGQGPELLIRYENEEAVDDSQLPKDRFSAERLKGVDSTLKIQPAELGDSAVYLCASSSGPSTDTQYFGPGTRLTVL.

The CDR3 sequence: CASSPWGQGSADTQYF. The CDR3 DNA is TGTGCCAGCAGCCCGTGGGGACAGGGGTCGGCAGATACGCAGTATTTT. The chain uses TRBV7-8 and TRBJ2-3; 10 bases fit TRBD1. V lost 5 bases to trimming and J lost 4 bases; unmatched junction nucleotides: 9. The CDR3 contains 16 residues. Germline V gives CDR1 SGHVS, CDR2 FQNEAQ.

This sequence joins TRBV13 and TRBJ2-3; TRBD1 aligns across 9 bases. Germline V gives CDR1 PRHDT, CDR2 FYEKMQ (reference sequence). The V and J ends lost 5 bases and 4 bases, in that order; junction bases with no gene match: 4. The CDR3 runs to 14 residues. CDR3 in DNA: TGTGCCAGCAGCGTCACAGGGGGCCCAGATACGCAGTATTTT. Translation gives CASSVTGGPDTQYF. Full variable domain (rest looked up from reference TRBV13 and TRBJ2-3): AAGVIQSPRHLIKEKRETATLKCYPIPRHDTVYWYQQGPGQDPQFLISFYEKMQSDKGSIPDRFSAQQFSDYHSELNMSSLELGDSALYFCASSVTGGPDTQYFGPGTRLTVL.

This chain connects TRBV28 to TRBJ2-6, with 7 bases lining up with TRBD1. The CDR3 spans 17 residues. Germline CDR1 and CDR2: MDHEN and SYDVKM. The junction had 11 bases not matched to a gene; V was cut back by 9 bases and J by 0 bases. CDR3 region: CASTTGATISGANVLTF. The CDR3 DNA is TGTGCCAGTACTACAGGGGCAACGATCTCTGGGGCCAACGTCCTGACTTTC.

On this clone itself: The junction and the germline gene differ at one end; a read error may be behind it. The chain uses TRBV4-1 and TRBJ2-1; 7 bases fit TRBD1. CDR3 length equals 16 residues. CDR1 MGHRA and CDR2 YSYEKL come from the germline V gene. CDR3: CASSVGDSLSYNGQFF. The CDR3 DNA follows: TGCGCCAGCAGCGTAGGGGACAGCCTATCCTACAATGGGCAGTTCTTC.

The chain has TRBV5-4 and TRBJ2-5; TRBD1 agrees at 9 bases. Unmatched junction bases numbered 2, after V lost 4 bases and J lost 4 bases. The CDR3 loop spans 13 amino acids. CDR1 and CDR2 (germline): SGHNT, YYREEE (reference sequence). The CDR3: CASSPDRGETQYF. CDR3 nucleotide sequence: TGTGCCAGCAGCCCGGACAGGGGAGAGACCCAGTACTTC.

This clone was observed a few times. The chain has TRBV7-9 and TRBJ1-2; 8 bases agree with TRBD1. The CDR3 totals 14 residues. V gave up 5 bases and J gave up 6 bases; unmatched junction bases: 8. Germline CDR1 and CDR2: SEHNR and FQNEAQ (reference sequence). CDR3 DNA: TGTGCCAGCAGCCGACCACAGGGGGTGGATGGCTACACCTTC. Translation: CASSRPQGVDGYTF.

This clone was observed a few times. CDR3 in DNA: TGTGCCACCAGCAGATCTTACAGGGACCCCTATGGCTACACCTTC. Translation: CATSRSYRDPYGYTF. The chain combines TRBV15 with TRBJ1-2, with D perhaps TRBD1 (6 bases). The CDR3 covers 15 residues. Trimming took 2 bases from V and 4 from J, leaving 14 bases between them. CDR1 is LNHNV, CDR2 YYDKDF, per germline (reference sequence). Full variable domain (rest looked up from reference TRBV15 and TRBJ1-2): DAMVIQNPRYQVTQFGKPVTLSCSQTLNHNVMYWYQQKSSQAPKLLFHYYDKDFNNEADTPDNFQSRRPNTSFCFLDIRSPGLGDTAMYLCATSRSYRDPYGYTFGSGTRLTVV.

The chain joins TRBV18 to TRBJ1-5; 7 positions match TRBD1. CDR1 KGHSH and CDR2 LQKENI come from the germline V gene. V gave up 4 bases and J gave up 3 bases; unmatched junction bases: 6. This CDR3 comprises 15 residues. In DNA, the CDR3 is TGTGCCAGCTCACAGACAGGGAATAACAATCAGCCCCAGCATTTT. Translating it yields CASSQTGNNNQPQHF.

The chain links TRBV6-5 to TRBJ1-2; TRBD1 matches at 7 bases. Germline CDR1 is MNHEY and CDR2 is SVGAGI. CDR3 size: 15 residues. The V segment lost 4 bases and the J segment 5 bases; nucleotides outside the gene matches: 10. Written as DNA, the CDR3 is TGTGCCAGCAGTTCCCGGGACAGCCTATATTATGGCTACACCTTC. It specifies CASSSRDSLYYGYTF.

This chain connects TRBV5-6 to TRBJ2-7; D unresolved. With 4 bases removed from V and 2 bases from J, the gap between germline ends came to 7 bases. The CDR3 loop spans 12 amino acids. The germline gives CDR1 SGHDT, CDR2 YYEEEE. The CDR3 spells CASSLPPYEQYF. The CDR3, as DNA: TGTGCCAGCAGCCTCCCTCCCTACGAGCAGTACTTC. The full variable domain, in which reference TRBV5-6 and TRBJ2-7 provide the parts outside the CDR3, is DAGVTQSPTHLIKTRGQQVTLRCSPKSGHDTVSWYQQALGQGPQFIFQYYEEEERQRGNFPDRFSGHQFPNYSSELNVNALLLGDSALYLCASSLPPYEQYFGPGTRLTVT.

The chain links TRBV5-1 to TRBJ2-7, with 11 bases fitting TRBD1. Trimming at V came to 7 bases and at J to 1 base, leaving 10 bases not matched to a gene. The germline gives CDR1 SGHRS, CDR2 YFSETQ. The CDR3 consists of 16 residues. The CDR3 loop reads CASCSVGQGVSYEQYF. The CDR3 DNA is TGCGCCAGCTGCTCTGTGGGACAGGGGGTATCCTACGAGCAGTACTTC.

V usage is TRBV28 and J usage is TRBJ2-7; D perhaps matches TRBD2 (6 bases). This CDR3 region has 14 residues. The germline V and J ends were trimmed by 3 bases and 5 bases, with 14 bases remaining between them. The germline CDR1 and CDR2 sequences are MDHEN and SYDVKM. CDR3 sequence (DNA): TGTGCCAGCAGTTTCCTGGCTAGCGACCACGAGCAGTACTTC. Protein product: CASSFLASDHEQYF.

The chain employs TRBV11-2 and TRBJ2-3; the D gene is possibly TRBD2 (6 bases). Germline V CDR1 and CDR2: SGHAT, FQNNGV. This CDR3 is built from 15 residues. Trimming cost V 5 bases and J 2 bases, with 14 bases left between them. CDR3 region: CASSEGTSYTDTQYF. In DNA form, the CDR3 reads TGTGCCAGCAGCGAAGGGACTTCCTACACAGATACGCAGTATTTT.

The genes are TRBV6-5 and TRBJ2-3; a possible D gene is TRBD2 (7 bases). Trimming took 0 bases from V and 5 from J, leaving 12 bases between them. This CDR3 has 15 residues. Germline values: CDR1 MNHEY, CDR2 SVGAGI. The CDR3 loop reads CASSYSRGPGDTQYF. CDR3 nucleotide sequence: TGTGCCAGCAGTTACTCGCGGGGGCCGGGAGATACGCAGTATTTT.

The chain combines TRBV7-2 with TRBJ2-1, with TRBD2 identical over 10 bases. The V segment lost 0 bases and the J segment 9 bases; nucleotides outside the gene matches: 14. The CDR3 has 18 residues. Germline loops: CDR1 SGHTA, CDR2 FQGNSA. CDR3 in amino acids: CASSLAPGLSGRAGEQFF. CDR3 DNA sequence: TGTGCCAGCAGCTTAGCGCCCGGACTAAGCGGGAGGGCCGGTGAGCAGTTCTTC.

CDR3 bases: TGTGCCAGCAGTTTACCCGGGACTGGTTACAATGAGCAGTTCTTC. Translated, it gives CASSLPGTGYNEQFF. The V gene is TRBV6-5, the J gene TRBJ2-1, with D possibly TRBD2 on 6 matching bases. This CDR3 is 15 amino acids long. Trimming removed 4 bases from V and 4 bases from J, with 14 bases in between. Germline CDR1 reads MNHEY; CDR2 reads SVGAGI.

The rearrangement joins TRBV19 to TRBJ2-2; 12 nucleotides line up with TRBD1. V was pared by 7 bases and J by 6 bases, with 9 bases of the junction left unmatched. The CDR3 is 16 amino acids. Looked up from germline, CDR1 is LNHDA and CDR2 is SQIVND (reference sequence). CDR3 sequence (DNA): TGTGCCAGTACCCCCCGGGACAGGGGGCTACCCGGGGAGCTGTTTTTT. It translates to CASTPRDRGLPGELFF.

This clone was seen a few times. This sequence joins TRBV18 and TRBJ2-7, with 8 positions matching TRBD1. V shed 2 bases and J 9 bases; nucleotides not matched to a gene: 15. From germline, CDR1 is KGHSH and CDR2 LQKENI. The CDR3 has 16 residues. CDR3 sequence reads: CASSPGRGTGTLGQYF. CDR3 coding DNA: TGTGCCAGCTCACCAGGCCGGGGGACAGGAACCCTCGGGCAGTACTTC. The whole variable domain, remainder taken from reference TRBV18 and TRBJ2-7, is NAGVMQNPRHLVRRRGQEARLRCSPMKGHSHVYWYRQLPEEGLKFMVYLQKENIIDESGMPKERFSAEFPKEGPSILRIQQVVRGDSAAYFCASSPGRGTGTLGQYFGPGTRLTVT.

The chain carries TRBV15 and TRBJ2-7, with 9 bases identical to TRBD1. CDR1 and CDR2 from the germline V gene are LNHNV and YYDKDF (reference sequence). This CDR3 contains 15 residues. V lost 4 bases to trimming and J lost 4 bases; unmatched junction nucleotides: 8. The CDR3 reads CATSTPGTGIYEQYF. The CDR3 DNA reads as TGTGCCACCAGCACTCCCGGGACAGGGATTTACGAGCAGTACTTC. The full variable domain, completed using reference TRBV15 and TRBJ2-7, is DAMVIQNPRYQVTQFGKPVTLSCSQTLNHNVMYWYQQKSSQAPKLLFHYYDKDFNNEADTPDNFQSRRPNTSFCFLDIRSPGLGDTAMYLCATSTPGTGIYEQYFGPGTRLTVT.

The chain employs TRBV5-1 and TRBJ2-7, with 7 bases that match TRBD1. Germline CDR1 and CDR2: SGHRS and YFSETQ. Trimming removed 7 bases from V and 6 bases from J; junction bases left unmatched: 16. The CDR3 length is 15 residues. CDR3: CASGESTGSLGEQYF. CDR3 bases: TGCGCCAGCGGAGAATCGACAGGGTCCTTGGGCGAGCAGTACTTC.

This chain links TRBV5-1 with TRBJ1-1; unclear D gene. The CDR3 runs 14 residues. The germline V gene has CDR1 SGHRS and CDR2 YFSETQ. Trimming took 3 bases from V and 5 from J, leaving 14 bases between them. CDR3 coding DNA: TGCGCCAGCAGCTCCTTTGCTCCGAGGACTGAAGCTTTCTTT. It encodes CASSSFAPRTEAFF.

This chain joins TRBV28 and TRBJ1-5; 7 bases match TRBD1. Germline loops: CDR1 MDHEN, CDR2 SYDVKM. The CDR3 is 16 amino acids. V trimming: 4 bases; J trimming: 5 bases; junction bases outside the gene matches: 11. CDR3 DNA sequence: TGTGCCAGCAGTTACTTCTCACAGGGGCCCGATCAGCCCCAGCATTTT. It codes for CASSYFSQGPDQPQHF.

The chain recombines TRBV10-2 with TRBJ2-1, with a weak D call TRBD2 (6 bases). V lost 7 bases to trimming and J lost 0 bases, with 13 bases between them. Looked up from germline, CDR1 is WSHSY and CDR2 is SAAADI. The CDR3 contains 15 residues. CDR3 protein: CASKEGPSSYNEQFF. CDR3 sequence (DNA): TGCGCCAGCAAGGAGGGTCCTAGCTCCTACAATGAGCAGTTCTTC.

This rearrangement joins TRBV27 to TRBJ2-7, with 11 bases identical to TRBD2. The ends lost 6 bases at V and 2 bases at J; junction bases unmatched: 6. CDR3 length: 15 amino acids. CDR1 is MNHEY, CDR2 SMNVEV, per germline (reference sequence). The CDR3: CASSLLAGGTYEQYF. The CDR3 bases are TGTGCCAGCAGCCTCCTAGCGGGGGGAACCTACGAGCAGTACTTC.